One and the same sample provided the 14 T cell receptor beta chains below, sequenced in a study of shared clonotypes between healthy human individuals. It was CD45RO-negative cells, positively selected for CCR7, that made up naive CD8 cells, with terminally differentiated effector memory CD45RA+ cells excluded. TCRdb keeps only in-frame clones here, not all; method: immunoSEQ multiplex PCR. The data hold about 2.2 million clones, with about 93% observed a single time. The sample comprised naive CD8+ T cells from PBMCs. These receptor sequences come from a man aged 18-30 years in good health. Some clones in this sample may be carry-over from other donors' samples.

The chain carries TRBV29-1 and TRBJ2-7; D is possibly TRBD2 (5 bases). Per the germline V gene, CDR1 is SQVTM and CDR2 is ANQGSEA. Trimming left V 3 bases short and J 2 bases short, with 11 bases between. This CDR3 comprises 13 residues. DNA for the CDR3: TGCAGCGTTGATGGGATAGCGCCCTACGAGCAGTACTTC. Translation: CSVDGIAPYEQYF.

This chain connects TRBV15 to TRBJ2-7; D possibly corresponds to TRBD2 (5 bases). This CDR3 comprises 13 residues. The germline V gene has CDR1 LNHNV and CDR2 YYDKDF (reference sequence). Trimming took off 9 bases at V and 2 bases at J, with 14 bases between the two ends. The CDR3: CATQSGFTYEQYF. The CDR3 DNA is TGTGCCACGCAGTCGGGGTTTACCTACGAGCAGTACTTC.

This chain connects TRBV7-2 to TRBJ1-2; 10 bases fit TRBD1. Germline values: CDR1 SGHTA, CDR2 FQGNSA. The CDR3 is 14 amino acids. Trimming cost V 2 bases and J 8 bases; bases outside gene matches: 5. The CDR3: CASSLPGTGEGYTF. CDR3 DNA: TGTGCCAGCAGCTTACCGGGGACAGGGGAAGGCTACACCTTC.

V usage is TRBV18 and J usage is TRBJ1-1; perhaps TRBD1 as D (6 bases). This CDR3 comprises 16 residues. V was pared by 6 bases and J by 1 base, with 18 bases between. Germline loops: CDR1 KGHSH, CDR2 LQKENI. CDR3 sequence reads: CASSRTGSRENTEAFF. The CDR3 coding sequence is TGTGCCAGCTCCCGCACAGGGTCTCGGGAGAACACTGAAGCTTTCTTT.

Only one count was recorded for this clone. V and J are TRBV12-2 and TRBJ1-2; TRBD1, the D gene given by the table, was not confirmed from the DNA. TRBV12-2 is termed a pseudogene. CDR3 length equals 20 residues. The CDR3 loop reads CASRLSKLEGSEGANYGYTF. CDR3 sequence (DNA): TGTGCAAGTCGCTTATCAAAACTAGAGGGATCGGAGGGGGCGAACTATGGCTACACCTTC.

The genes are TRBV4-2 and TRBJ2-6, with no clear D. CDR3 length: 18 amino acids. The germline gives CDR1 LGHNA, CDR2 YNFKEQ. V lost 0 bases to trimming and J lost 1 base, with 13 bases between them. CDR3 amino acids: CASSQDFPVGSGANVLTF. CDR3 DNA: TGTGCCAGCAGCCAAGACTTCCCTGTTGGTTCTGGGGCCAACGTCCTGACTTTC.

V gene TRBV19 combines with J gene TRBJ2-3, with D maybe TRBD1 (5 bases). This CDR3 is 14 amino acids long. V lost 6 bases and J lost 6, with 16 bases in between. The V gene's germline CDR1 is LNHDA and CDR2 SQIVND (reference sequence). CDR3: CASSDRLSPDTQYF. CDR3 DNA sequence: TGTGCCAGTAGCGACAGACTCTCTCCCGATACGCAGTATTTT. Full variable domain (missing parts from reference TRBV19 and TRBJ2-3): DGGITQSPKYLFRKEGQNVTLSCEQNLNHDAMYWYRQDPGQGLRLIYYSQIVNDFQKGDIAEGYSVSREKKESFPLTVTSAQKNPTAFYLCASSDRLSPDTQYFGPGTRLTVL.

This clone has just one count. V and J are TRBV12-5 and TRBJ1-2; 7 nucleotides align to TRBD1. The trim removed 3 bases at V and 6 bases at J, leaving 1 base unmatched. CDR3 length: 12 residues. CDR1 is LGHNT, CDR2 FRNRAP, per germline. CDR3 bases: TGTGCTAGTGGTTTACAGGGGCATGGCTACACCTTC. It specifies CASGLQGHGYTF.

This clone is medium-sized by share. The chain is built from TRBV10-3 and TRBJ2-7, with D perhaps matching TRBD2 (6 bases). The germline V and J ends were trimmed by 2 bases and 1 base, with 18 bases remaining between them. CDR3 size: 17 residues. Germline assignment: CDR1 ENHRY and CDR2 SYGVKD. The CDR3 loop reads CAISETGTEGLSYEQYF. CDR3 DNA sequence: TGTGCCATCAGTGAGACCGGGACGGAGGGACTGTCCTACGAGCAGTACTTC.

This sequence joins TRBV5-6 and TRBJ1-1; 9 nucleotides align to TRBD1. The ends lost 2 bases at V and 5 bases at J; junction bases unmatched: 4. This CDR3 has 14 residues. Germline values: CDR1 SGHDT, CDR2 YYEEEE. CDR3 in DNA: TGTGCCAGCAGCTTTCTACAGGGGGCTACTGAAGCTTTCTTT. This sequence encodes CASSFLQGATEAFF.

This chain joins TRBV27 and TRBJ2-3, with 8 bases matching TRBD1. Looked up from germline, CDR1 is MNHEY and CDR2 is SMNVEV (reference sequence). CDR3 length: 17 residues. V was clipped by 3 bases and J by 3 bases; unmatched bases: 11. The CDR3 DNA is TGTGCCAGCAGTTTTCTCACAACCACAGGGGGAACAGATACGCAGTATTTT. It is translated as CASSFLTTTGGTDTQYF.

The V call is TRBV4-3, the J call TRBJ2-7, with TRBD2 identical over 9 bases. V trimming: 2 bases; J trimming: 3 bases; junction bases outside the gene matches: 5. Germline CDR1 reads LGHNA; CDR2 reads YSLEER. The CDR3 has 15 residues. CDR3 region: CASSQTLAGSYEQYF. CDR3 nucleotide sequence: TGCGCCAGCAGCCAAACTCTAGCGGGAAGCTACGAGCAGTACTTC.

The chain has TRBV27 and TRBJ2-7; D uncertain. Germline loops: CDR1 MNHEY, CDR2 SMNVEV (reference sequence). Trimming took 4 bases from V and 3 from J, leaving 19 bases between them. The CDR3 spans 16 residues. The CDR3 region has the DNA TGTGCCAGCAGTTCCATGCCTGCGGAATCCCACTACGAGCAGTACTTC. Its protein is CASSSMPAESHYEQYF.

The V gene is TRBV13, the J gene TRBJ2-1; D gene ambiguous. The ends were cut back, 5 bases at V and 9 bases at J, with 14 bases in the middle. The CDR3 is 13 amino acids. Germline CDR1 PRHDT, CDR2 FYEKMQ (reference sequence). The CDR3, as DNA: TGTGCCAGCAGCCCCCCGGCAGCGAGTGAGCAGTTCTTC. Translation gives CASSPPAASEQFF.